A single count supports the clone carrying this T cell receptor beta chain. Its antigen is currently unknown. Donors consisted of healthy bone marrow donors. At sampling all donors were nominally healthy, likely with unrecorded immune exposures. The data are from a study of cytomegalovirus exposure and HLA in healthy donors. Study results and limitations: A later analysis showed that HLA-associated TCR beta chains had undergone more clonal expansion than equally common others.

60 Vbeta and 13 Jbeta primers were used in PCR. Here immunoSEQ multiplex PCR was the method, and the copy in TCRdb shows in-frame clones only, minus some. The table lists tens of thousands of clones, less than 80% of them singletons. The sequencing input was PBMCs. The clonotype comes from a woman aged 35 to 49 in good health and CMV-seropositive.

CDR3 nucleotides: TGTGCCAGCAGCTTAGATCTCAGGACTCTGTCCTCTGGGGCCAACGTCCTGACTTTC. It specifies CASSLDLRTLSSGANVLTF. The V gene is TRBV7-9, the J gene TRBJ2-6; D might be TRBD2 (5 bases). The CDR3 consists of 19 residues. From germline, CDR1 is SEHNR and CDR2 FQNEAQ (reference sequence). Trimming left V 1 base short and J 0 bases short, with 16 bases between.